This T cell receptor beta chain appears in the sequencing data of a study of cytomegalovirus exposure and HLA in healthy donors. CDR1 is MDHEN, CDR2 SYDVKM, per germline. The CDR3 runs to 13 residues. The V end was cut by 7 bases, the J end by 7 bases, with 16 bases between. This clone showed up just a few times. Both 60 Vbeta primers and 13 Jbeta primers went into the PCR. Assay: immunoSEQ multiplex PCR; the TCRdb copy retains only in-frame clones and omits some. The table has 180,000 or so clones, roughly four fifths seen once. The source material was PBMCs. The receptor's source is a man aged 18 to 35 in good health and CMV-seronegative. This chain uses TRBV28 with TRBJ1-2; maybe TRBD1 (6 bases). In nucleotides, the CDR3 is TGTGCCAGCAAAAGTACAGGGTTCTCTGGCTACACCTTC. Its protein product is CASKSTGFSGYTF.